The present entry profiles one T cell receptor beta chain with its context. The germline V and J ends were trimmed by 4 bases and 6 bases, with 22 bases remaining between them. Germline V gene sequence: CDR1 SGDLS, CDR2 YYNGEE. The CDR3 length is 16 residues. These data belong to a study of blood T cell repertoires in COVID-19. Only in-frame clones appear in the TCRdb table, and some are missing; sequencing was by immunoSEQ multiplex PCR. The data hold 30,000 to 40,000 clones, with 87% observed a single time. The sequence derives from a man aged 55 to 69 with active COVID-19. The specimen sequenced was peripheral blood. The V call is TRBV9, the J call TRBJ1-1; D not certain. As DNA, the CDR3 is TGTGCCAGCAGCTCACAGCCCTTCCCAGTCCCCGCTGAAGCTTTCTTT. Protein product: CASSSQPFPVPAEAFF.